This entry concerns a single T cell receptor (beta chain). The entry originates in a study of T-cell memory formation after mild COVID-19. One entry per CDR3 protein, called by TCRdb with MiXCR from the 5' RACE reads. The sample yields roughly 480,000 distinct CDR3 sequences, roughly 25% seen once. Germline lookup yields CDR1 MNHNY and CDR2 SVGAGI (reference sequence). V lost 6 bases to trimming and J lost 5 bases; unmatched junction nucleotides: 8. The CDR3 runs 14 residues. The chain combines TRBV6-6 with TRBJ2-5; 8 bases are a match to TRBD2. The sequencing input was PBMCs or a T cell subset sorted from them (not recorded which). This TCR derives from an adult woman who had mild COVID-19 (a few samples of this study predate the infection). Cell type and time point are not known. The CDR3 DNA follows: TGTGCCAGCAGCCCCCGGCGGGGGGTCGAGACCCAGTACTTC. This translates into CASSPRRGVETQYF.